This T cell receptor beta chain is from a study of identical twins. Points from the study as a whole: The study drew conclusions from cross-sectional statistical analysis, not from following the same donors. Fewer insertions were carried by abundant cord blood beta clonotypes, but none was seen in memory repertoires. Alpha sequences that were out-of-frame and twin-shared showed an excess of low generation probability. Weaker excess twin sharing was observed in beta out-of-frame sequences.

The V end lost 7 bases, the J end lost 8 bases, and 14 bases lay between the germline ends. CDR3 length equals 12 residues. CDR1 and CDR2 from the germline V gene are SQVTM and ANQGSEA. TCRdb reprocessed the 5' RACE reads with MiXCR, giving one entry per CDR3 protein. The sample carries around 470,000 distinct CDR3 sequences, approximately 15% recorded once. A few counts support this clonotype. The antigen remains unidentified. These records were also assigned to another study, of yellow fever vaccine responses in identical twins.

What was sequenced was CD4+ T cells sorted from blood. The source of this sequence is a woman younger than 30 in good health. V gene TRBV29-1 combines with J gene TRBJ1-4; no reliable D call. This chain's CDR3 is CSAEGLGEKLFF. The DNA for the CDR3 is TGCAGCGCGGAGGGTTTAGGCGAAAAACTGTTTTTT.